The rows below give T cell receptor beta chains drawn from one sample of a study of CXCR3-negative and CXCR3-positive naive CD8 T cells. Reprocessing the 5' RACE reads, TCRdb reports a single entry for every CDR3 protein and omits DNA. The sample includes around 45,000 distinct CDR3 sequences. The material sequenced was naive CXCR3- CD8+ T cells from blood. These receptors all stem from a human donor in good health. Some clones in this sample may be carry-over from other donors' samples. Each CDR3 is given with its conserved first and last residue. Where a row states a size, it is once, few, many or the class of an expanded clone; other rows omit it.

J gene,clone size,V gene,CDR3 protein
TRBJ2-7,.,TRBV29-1,CSVVGVSYEQYF
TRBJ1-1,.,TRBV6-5,CASSQGFNTEAFF
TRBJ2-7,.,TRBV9,CASSVASSGSSYEQYF
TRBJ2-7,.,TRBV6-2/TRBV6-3,CASSSTDYSYEQYF
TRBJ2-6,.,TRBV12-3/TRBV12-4,CASTGDLSGANVLTF
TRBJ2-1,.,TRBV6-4,CASSDGVGPYNEQFF
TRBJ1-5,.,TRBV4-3,CASSQEQGGNQPQDF
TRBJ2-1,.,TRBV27,CASSSGTSGGYNEQFF
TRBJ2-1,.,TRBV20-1,CSARRVQYNEQFF
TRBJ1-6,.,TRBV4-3,CASSQSLENSPLHF
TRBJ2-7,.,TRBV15,CATSSGEPHEQYF
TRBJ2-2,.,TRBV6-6,CASSYPDKRPGELFF
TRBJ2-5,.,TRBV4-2,CASSHLAGEGKTQYF
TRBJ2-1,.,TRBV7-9,CASSLSSGEQFF
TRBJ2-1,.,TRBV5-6,CASSWDFNEQFF
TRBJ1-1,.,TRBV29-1,CSVEFSNTEAFF
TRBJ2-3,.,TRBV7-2,CASSPRTGLPTDTQYF
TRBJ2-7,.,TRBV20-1,CSAPGTSSYEQYF
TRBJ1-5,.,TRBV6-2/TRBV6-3,CASSYYWGSGSNQPQHF
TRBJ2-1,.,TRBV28,CASAGGGAYNEQFF
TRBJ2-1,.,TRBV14,CASSQARRDHNEQFF
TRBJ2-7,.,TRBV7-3,CASSLSGGRDEQYF
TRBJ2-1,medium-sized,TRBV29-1,CSVFPGGSYNEQFF
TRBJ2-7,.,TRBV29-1,CSAAAQGYEQYF
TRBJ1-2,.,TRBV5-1,CASSFRGQRGYTF
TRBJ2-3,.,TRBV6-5,CASTKTDTQYF
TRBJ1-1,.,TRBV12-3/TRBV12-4,CASSPWNTEAFF
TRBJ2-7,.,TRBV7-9,CASSLAGLAGRTYEQYF
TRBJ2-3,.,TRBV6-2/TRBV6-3,CASKSSPEREWEDTQYF
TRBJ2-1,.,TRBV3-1,CASSQGLTGRVEQFF
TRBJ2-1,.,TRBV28,CASSFGQTNEQFF